One and the same sample provided the 15 T cell receptor beta chains below, sequenced in a study of blood T cell repertoires in COVID-19. Libraries were prepared by immunoSEQ multiplex PCR; TCRdb keeps only in-frame clonotypes and omits some of them. The data contain roughly 390,000 clones, more than 75% of them seen just once; the ten biggest clones take up about 10%. Material: peripheral blood. These receptors all stem from a woman under 40 with COVID-19, enrolled during active disease.

This chain links TRBV5-4 with TRBJ2-1, with 7 bases aligning to TRBD2. V shed 4 bases and J 6 bases; nucleotides not matched to a gene: 7. The CDR3 covers 14 residues. Germline assignment: CDR1 SGHNT and CDR2 YYREEE (reference sequence). The CDR3 nucleotides read TGTGCCAGCAGCGACGGGACTACGGGCAATGAGCAGTTCTTC. Amino acids: CASSDGTTGNEQFF. The entire variable domain, with the rest obtained from reference TRBV5-4 and TRBJ2-1, is as follows: ETGVTQSPTHLIKTRGQQVTLRCSSQSGHNTVSWYQQALGQGPQFIFQYYREEENGRGNFPPRFSGLQFPNYSSELNVNALELDDSALYLCASSDGTTGNEQFFGPGTRLTVL.

The V and J genes are TRBV5-1 and TRBJ2-3, with 12 bases fitting TRBD2. V shed 0 bases, J shed 4 bases, and the junction held 3 bases outside the gene matches. In germline, CDR1 is SGHRS, CDR2 YFSETQ. This CDR3 spans 16 amino acids. In DNA, the CDR3 is TGCGCCAGCAGCTTGGCGACTAGCGGGAGCCCAGATACGCAGTATTTT. Translation gives CASSLATSGSPDTQYF.

CDR3 in amino acids: CASSPYVDTQYF. The CDR3 DNA follows: TGTGCCAGCAGCCCCTATGTAGATACGCAGTATTTT. V gene TRBV11-2 combines with J gene TRBJ2-3; no firm D call. V lost 5 bases, J lost 5 bases, and 8 bases lay in between. This CDR3 comprises 12 residues. Germline CDR1 is SGHAT and CDR2 is FQNNGV.

This rearrangement joins TRBV7-2 to TRBJ2-3, with TRBD2 identical over 16 bases. Germline V gene lookup returns CDR1 SGHTA and CDR2 FQGNSA. This CDR3 contains 19 residues. The trim removed 3 bases at V and 5 bases at J, leaving 11 bases unmatched. CDR3 nucleotides: TGTGCCAGCAGCTTCCCCCTGGGACTAGCGGGAGGGCCGGGAGATACGCAGTATTTT. As protein: CASSFPLGLAGGPGDTQYF.

V and J are TRBV5-1 and TRBJ1-5, with a tentative D call TRBD1 (6 bases). Trimming cost V 4 bases and J 3 bases, with 14 bases left between them. CDR3 size: 15 residues. CDR1 and CDR2 from the germline V gene are SGHRS and YFSETQ. The CDR3 DNA reads TGCGCCAGCAGCGCCACAGGGCTTACCAATCAGCCCCAGCATTTT. This gives the protein CASSATGLTNQPQHF.

Regarding this clone: This CDR3 is also generated by other DNA sequences in the sample. The chain employs TRBV6-5 and TRBJ2-1; the D gene is possibly TRBD1 (5 bases). The CDR3 has 13 amino acids. V was shortened by 0 bases and J by 7 bases, with 7 bases between the two germline ends. Germline values: CDR1 MNHEY, CDR2 SVGAGI. CDR3 sequence (DNA): TGTGCCAGCAGTTACTCTAGGGGAAATGAGCAGTTCTTC. Residues: CASSYSRGNEQFF.

The CDR3 loop reads CASARRAWINEQFF. The CDR3 bases are TGTGCCAGCGCGAGGAGGGCCTGGATAAATGAGCAGTTCTTC. The rearrangement uses TRBV9 and TRBJ2-1; a weak D match, TRBD2 (6 bases). This CDR3 contains 14 residues. Trimming cost V 7 bases and J 7 bases, with 18 bases left between them. The germline V gene encodes CDR1 SGDLS and CDR2 YYNGEE. Variable domain in full (rest from reference TRBV9 and TRBJ2-1): DSGVTQTPKHLITATGQRVTLRCSPRSGDLSVYWYQQSLDQGLQFLIQYYNGEERAKGNILERFSAQQFPDLHSELNLSSLELGDSALYFCASARRAWINEQFFGPGTRLTVL.

The chain employs TRBV9 and TRBJ1-2, with a weak D call TRBD1 (6 bases). Germline V lookup: CDR1 SGDLS, CDR2 YYNGEE. Trimming pared 4 bases from V and 4 bases from J, leaving 17 bases between. The CDR3 has 15 residues. CDR3 sequence reads: CASSPRPGQFYGYTF. The CDR3, as DNA: TGTGCCAGCAGCCCACGGCCAGGACAGTTCTATGGCTACACCTTC.

The gene calls are TRBV5-4 and TRBJ2-7; D is unclear. Germline CDR1 reads SGHNT; CDR2 reads YYREEE (reference sequence). V lost 1 base, J lost 4 bases, and 9 bases lay in between. The CDR3 covers 13 residues. Here the CDR3 DNA reads TGTGCCAGCAGCTTGACCCCCCAGTACGAGCAGTACTTC. Translated: CASSLTPQYEQYF. The full variable domain, rest sourced from reference TRBV5-4 and TRBJ2-7, is ETGVTQSPTHLIKTRGQQVTLRCSSQSGHNTVSWYQQALGQGPQFIFQYYREEENGRGNFPPRFSGLQFPNYSSELNVNALELDDSALYLCASSLTPQYEQYFGPGTRLTVT.

The chain joins TRBV7-9 to TRBJ2-1, with D perhaps matching TRBD1 (5 bases). CDR3 length: 13 amino acids. V lost 4 bases, J lost 5 bases, and 9 bases lay in between. Germline V CDR1 and CDR2: SEHNR, FQNEAQ (reference sequence). For the CDR3, the DNA is TGTGCCAGCAGCTACCGCAGGGACAATGAGCAGTTCTTC. Its translation: CASSYRRDNEQFF.

This clone was observed once. The chain combines TRBV9 with TRBJ2-7; possibly TRBD2 for D (7 bases). The CDR3 consists of 15 residues. Germline lookup yields CDR1 SGDLS and CDR2 YYNGEE. Trimming removed 0 bases from V and 2 bases from J, with 12 bases in between. The CDR3 DNA sequence: TGTGCCAGCAGCGTAGGCCAGGGGAGGGCCTACGAGCAGTACTTC. It codes for CASSVGQGRAYEQYF. Full variable domain (rest looked up from reference TRBV9 and TRBJ2-7): DSGVTQTPKHLITATGQRVTLRCSPRSGDLSVYWYQQSLDQGLQFLIQYYNGEERAKGNILERFSAQQFPDLHSELNLSSLELGDSALYFCASSVGQGRAYEQYFGPGTRLTVT.

The genes are TRBV28 and TRBJ1-1, with D tentatively TRBD1 (6 bases). This CDR3 is 15 amino acids long. The V gene lost 3 bases and the J gene lost 3 bases, with 14 bases spanning the gap. Germline CDR1 is MDHEN and CDR2 is SYDVKM. The CDR3: CASSLTGNRDTEAFF. In DNA, the CDR3 is TGTGCCAGCAGTTTGACAGGAAACAGGGACACTGAAGCTTTCTTT.

In DNA, the CDR3 is TGCGCCAGCAGCCCGAACGGGTACAGCACAGATACGCAGTATTTT. Protein: CASSPNGYSTDTQYF. This chain links TRBV5-1 with TRBJ2-3; D gene uncertain. The CDR3 is made up of 15 amino acids. Germline-derived CDR1 and CDR2 are SGHRS and YFSETQ. Between the trimmed V and J ends, which lost 4 bases and 0 bases, there was a span of 12 bases.

The J gene is TRBJ2-5, the V gene TRBV9; D unresolved. The CDR3 has 16 residues. V lost 0 bases, J lost 2 bases, and 14 bases lay in between. Germline values: CDR1 SGDLS, CDR2 YYNGEE. CDR3 nucleotides: TGTGCCAGCAGCGTAGTGTCTTCGGCGACTCAAGAGACCCAGTACTTC. Translation gives CASSVVSSATQETQYF.

This clone was recorded at least ten times. The gene calls are TRBV19 and TRBJ2-1, with TRBD1 matching over 11 bases. V gave up 4 bases and J gave up 2 bases; unmatched junction bases: 4. CDR1 and CDR2 (germline): LNHDA, SQIVND (reference sequence). The CDR3 spans 16 residues. As DNA, the CDR3 is TGTGCCAGTAGTACCAGGACAGGGGGCACCTACAATGAGCAGTTCTTC. It codes for CASSTRTGGTYNEQFF.